This entry lists 27 T cell receptor beta chains sequenced from one sample in a study of blood T cell repertoires in COVID-19. Measured with immunoSEQ multiplex PCR; TCRdb has only the in-frame clones, and not every one. The table includes 200,000 to 300,000 clones, 88% detected once. Sequenced: peripheral blood. These receptors all stem from a man aged 55 to 70 who had recovered from COVID-19.

The genes are TRBV29-1 and TRBJ2-1; tentatively, D is TRBD1 (6 bases). Trimming took 4 bases from V and 6 from J, leaving 13 bases between them. CDR1 is SQVTM and CDR2 is ANQGSEA in the germline V gene. CDR3 length: 13 amino acids. Here the CDR3 DNA reads TGCAGCGTTGGGCAGGGGCCAGGCAATGAGCAGTTCTTC. This gives the protein CSVGQGPGNEQFF.

The chain joins TRBV11-2 to TRBJ2-7, with 7 bases that match TRBD2. This CDR3 has 13 amino acids. Trimming took 4 bases from V and 7 from J; bases not matched to a gene: 7. In germline, CDR1 is SGHAT, CDR2 FQNNGV. The DNA of the CDR3 is TGTGCCAGCAGCTCCGCGCGGGGGATTGAGCAGTACTTC. Translation: CASSSARGIEQYF. The whole variable domain, remainder taken from reference TRBV11-2 and TRBJ2-7, is EAGVAQSPRYKIIEKRQSVAFWCNPISGHATLYWYQQILGQGPKLLIQFQNNGVVDDSQLPKDRFSAERLKGVDSTLKIQPAKLEDSAVYLCASSSARGIEQYFGPGTRLTVT.

The rearrangement links TRBV10-2 to TRBJ2-7; 11 nucleotides align to TRBD2. CDR1 is WSHSY, CDR2 SAAADI, per germline. The length of the CDR3 is 15 residues. J was trimmed by 4 bases and V by 4 bases; bases with no gene match: 6. In DNA form, the CDR3 reads TGCGCCAGCAGTGGACTAGCGGGGTATGATTACGAGCAGTACTTC. It encodes CASSGLAGYDYEQYF.

This clone occurred a few times. This rearrangement joins TRBV3-1 (or the pseudogene TRBV3-2) to TRBJ2-5, with 10 positions matching TRBD2. Unmatched junction bases numbered 8, after V lost 5 bases and J lost 5 bases. The length of the CDR3 is 15 residues. CDR1 and CDR2 (germline): LGHDT, YNNKEL (reference sequence). The CDR3 is CASSTQRGGRETQYF. The CDR3 DNA follows: TGTGCCAGCAGCACCCAGCGGGGGGGCCGGGAGACCCAGTACTTC.

The chain employs TRBV2 and TRBJ1-1; TRBD1 might be the D (5 bases). This CDR3 spans 15 amino acids. CDR1 is SNHLY, CDR2 FYNNEI, per germline. V was pared by 6 bases and J by 1 base, with 15 bases between. The CDR3 region is CASRPEFGGNTEAFF. CDR3 coding DNA: TGTGCCAGCAGGCCAGAATTCGGGGGGAACACTGAAGCTTTCTTT.

The V call is TRBV7-3, the J call TRBJ2-1; 10 positions match TRBD2. The CDR3 is made up of 15 amino acids. Germline loops: CDR1 SGHTA, CDR2 FQGTGA. The trim removed 5 bases at V and 2 bases at J, leaving 3 bases unmatched. For the CDR3, the DNA is TGTGCCAGCAGCCCCAGCGGGGGGGCCTACAATGAGCAGTTCTTC. The encoded protein is CASSPSGGAYNEQFF.

V usage is TRBV5-1 and J usage is TRBJ1-5, with a tentative D call TRBD1 (5 bases). This CDR3 contains 15 residues. V shed 0 bases and J shed 1 base, with 8 bases lying between them. Germline V gene sequence: CDR1 SGHRS, CDR2 YFSETQ. CDR3 DNA: TGCGCCAGCAGCTTGGATGGGGGGAGCAATCAGCCCCAGCATTTT. Protein: CASSLDGGSNQPQHF.

The rearrangement links TRBV7-8 to TRBJ1-1; 10 bases agree with TRBD1. The CDR3 loop spans 13 amino acids. Germline loops: CDR1 SGHVS, CDR2 FQNEAQ. Losses at the gene ends were 5 bases for V and 10 bases for J; bases not matched to a gene: 7. The CDR3 nucleotides are TGTGCCAGCAGCCCAGGACAGGGGGTGTTAGCTTTCTTT. Its translation is CASSPGQGVLAFF. Using reference TRBV7-8 and TRBJ1-1 for the parts outside the CDR3, the full variable domain is GAGVSQSPRYKVAKRGQDVALRCDPISGHVSLFWYQQALGQGPEFLTYFQNEAQLDKSGLPSDRFFAERPEGSVSTLKIQRTQQEDSAVYLCASSPGQGVLAFFGQGTRLTVV.

Turning to this clone: Distinct nucleotide sequences in the sample also encode this CDR3. CDR3 in amino acids: CASSVGGDNQPQHF. CDR3 nucleotide sequence: TGTGCCAGCAGCGTAGGGGGGGACAATCAGCCCCAGCATTTT. This sequence joins TRBV9 and TRBJ1-5; possibly TRBD1 for D (5 bases). The CDR3 is 14 residues long. Germline V gene data show CDR1 as SGDLS and CDR2 as YYNGEE. V shed 0 bases and J shed 3 bases, with 7 bases lying between them.

The J gene is TRBJ2-2, the V gene TRBV5-1; TRBD1 matches at 8 bases. V gave up 1 base and J gave up 3 bases; unmatched junction bases: 5. The CDR3 totals 16 residues. Germline assignment: CDR1 SGHRS and CDR2 YFSETQ. CDR3 amino acids: CASSLLQGADTGELFF. Here the CDR3 DNA reads TGCGCCAGCAGCTTGTTGCAGGGGGCAGACACCGGGGAGCTGTTTTTT.

This chain links TRBV7-2 with TRBJ2-7; D is perhaps TRBD1 (6 bases). From germline, CDR1 is SGHTA and CDR2 FQGNSA. The CDR3 extends over 15 amino acids. Trimming left V 4 bases short and J 0 bases short, with 13 bases between. The CDR3 sequence: CASSWLDRSSYEQYF. In DNA, the CDR3 is TGTGCCAGCAGCTGGCTTGACAGGAGCTCCTACGAGCAGTACTTC.

In this sample, this clone turned up a few times. V and J are TRBV19 and TRBJ2-2; no clear D gene. Trimming shortened V by 6 bases and J by 4 bases, and 15 bases separated the two germline ends. The CDR3 spans 15 residues. Germline CDR1 and CDR2: LNHDA and SQIVND (reference sequence). The CDR3 here is CASSLRPGFTGELFF. The CDR3 nucleotides read TGTGCCAGTAGCCTCCGGCCAGGCTTCACCGGGGAGCTGTTTTTT.

CDR3 amino acids: CASSVGGLQSYEQYF. The CDR3 DNA reads as TGTGCCAGCAGCGTAGGAGGGTTACAGTCCTACGAGCAGTACTTC. The rearrangement uses TRBV9 and TRBJ2-7; TRBD2 might be the D (5 bases). The ends were cut back, 0 bases at V and 1 base at J, with 11 bases in the middle. The CDR3 consists of 15 residues. CDR1 and CDR2 from the germline V gene are SGDLS and YYNGEE.

This clone appeared a few times. This chain uses TRBV7-3 with TRBJ2-1; 12 nucleotides line up with TRBD2. This CDR3 region has 16 residues. J gave up 7 bases and V 5 bases, and 9 bases lay outside the gene matches. Germline CDR1 and CDR2: SGHTA and FQGTGA. The CDR3, as DNA: TGTGCCAGCAGCCCAACTAGCGGGGGGATTTATAATGAGCAGTTCTTC. This sequence encodes CASSPTSGGIYNEQFF. The full variable domain, rest sourced from reference TRBV7-3 and TRBJ2-1, is GAGVSQTPSNKVTEKGKYVELRCDPISGHTALYWYRQSLGQGPEFLIYFQGTGAADDSGLPNDRFFAVRPEGSVSTLKIQRTERGDSAVYLCASSPTSGGIYNEQFFGPGTRLTVL.

The V and J genes are TRBV10-2 and TRBJ1-5; D call uncertain. Trimming pared 5 bases from V and 5 bases from J, leaving 10 bases between. Germline CDR1 and CDR2: WSHSY and SAAADI. The length of the CDR3 is 13 residues. CDR3: CASSPRVDQPQHF. The CDR3 bases are TGCGCCAGCAGTCCGAGGGTGGATCAGCCCCAGCATTTT.

V gene TRBV3-1 (or the pseudogene TRBV3-2) combines with J gene TRBJ1-4; weak D call: TRBD1 (6 bases). The germline V gene has CDR1 LGHDT and CDR2 YNNKEL (reference sequence). CDR3 length: 16 amino acids. V was shortened by 0 bases and J by 7 bases, with 15 bases between the two germline ends. CDR3 nucleotides: TGTGCCAGCAGCCAAGATGGGAGGGGGGCGGTTGAAAAACTGTTTTTT. It translates to CASSQDGRGAVEKLFF.

A single count supports this clone. The V call is TRBV4-2, the J call TRBJ1-4, with 9 bases lining up with TRBD1. CDR3 size: 16 residues. Looked up from germline, CDR1 is LGHNA and CDR2 is YNFKEQ. Trimming at V came to 0 bases and at J to 8 bases, leaving 7 bases not matched to a gene. The CDR3 here is CASSQDTGGLQEKLFF. In nucleotides, the CDR3 is TGTGCCAGCAGCCAAGACACAGGGGGCCTTCAGGAAAAACTGTTTTTT.

This clone was seen once. The chain combines TRBV19 with TRBJ2-5; 10 bases are shared with TRBD2. J gave up 0 bases and V 3 bases, and 13 bases lay outside the gene matches. Germline-derived CDR1 and CDR2 are LNHDA and SQIVND (reference sequence). The CDR3 contains 19 residues. CDR3 DNA: TGTGCCAGTAGTATTGGCACTAGCGGGGTCGGGAATAACCAAGAGACCCAGTACTTC. It yields the protein CASSIGTSGVGNNQETQYF.

Comment on this clone: Other DNA variants within this sample encode the same CDR3. J is TRBJ2-1 and V is TRBV6-6; no definite D call. Trimming pared 5 bases from V and 4 bases from J, leaving 6 bases between. The CDR3 totals 12 residues. The germline CDR1 and CDR2 sequences are MNHNY and SVGAGI (reference sequence). This chain's CDR3 is CASSRPYNEQFF. In DNA form, the CDR3 reads TGTGCCAGCAGTCGCCCATACAATGAGCAGTTCTTC.

This chain links TRBV18 with TRBJ2-7; 7 nucleotides match TRBD1. CDR1 is KGHSH, CDR2 LQKENI, per germline. CDR3 size: 15 residues. V gave up 1 base and J gave up 4 bases; unmatched junction bases: 7. CDR3 amino acids: CASSPLSGTEYEQYF. The CDR3 coding sequence is TGTGCCAGCTCACCACTCTCCGGGACAGAATACGAGCAGTACTTC. The full variable domain, rest sourced from reference TRBV18 and TRBJ2-7, is NAGVMQNPRHLVRRRGQEARLRCSPMKGHSHVYWYRQLPEEGLKFMVYLQKENIIDESGMPKERFSAEFPKEGPSILRIQQVVRGDSAAYFCASSPLSGTEYEQYFGPGTRLTVT.

This chain joins TRBV29-1 and TRBJ2-5; D is possibly TRBD2 (6 bases). This CDR3 comprises 12 residues. Deletions cut 6 bases from V and 3 bases from J, with 11 bases between. CDR1 and CDR2 (germline): SQVTM, ANQGSEA. CDR3 nucleotides: TGCAGCGTGGCGGGGCTAGAAGAGACCCAGTACTTC. Residues: CSVAGLEETQYF.

The V call is TRBV7-2, the J call TRBJ2-3, with TRBD2 as a possible D gene (6 bases). Germline loops: CDR1 SGHTA, CDR2 FQGNSA. The CDR3 spans 16 residues. Trimming took off 5 bases at V and 0 bases at J, with 15 bases between the two ends. The CDR3: CASSRLASSSTDTQYF. CDR3 bases: TGTGCCAGCAGCCGTCTAGCGTCCTCTAGCACAGATACGCAGTATTTT.

This sequence joins TRBV11-3 and TRBJ2-1; D ambiguous. CDR3 length: 14 residues. Trimming shortened V by 6 bases and J by 5 bases, and 14 bases separated the two germline ends. CDR1 is SGHNT and CDR2 is YENEEA in the germline V gene. In DNA, the CDR3 is TGTGCCAGCAGTCGGTCGAACAGCCACAATGAGCAGTTCTTC. It encodes CASSRSNSHNEQFF.

CDR3 sequence reads: CASSLWGANTEAFF. The CDR3 DNA reads TGTGCCAGCAGCTTATGGGGCGCGAACACTGAAGCTTTCTTT. This sequence joins TRBV7-3 and TRBJ1-1; a possible D gene is TRBD1 (5 bases). Germline CDR1 SGHTA, CDR2 FQGTGA. The CDR3 is 14 residues long. The germline V and J ends were trimmed by 2 bases and 1 base, with 8 bases remaining between them. The whole variable domain, remainder taken from reference TRBV7-3 and TRBJ1-1, is GAGVSQTPSNKVTEKGKYVELRCDPISGHTALYWYRQSLGQGPEFLIYFQGTGAADDSGLPNDRFFAVRPEGSVSTLKIQRTERGDSAVYLCASSLWGANTEAFFGQGTRLTVV.

The chain uses TRBV10-3 and TRBJ2-7, with D perhaps TRBD2 (5 bases). Germline V gives CDR1 ENHRY, CDR2 SYGVKD. The CDR3 covers 14 residues. The V gene lost 2 bases and the J gene lost 1 base, with 9 bases spanning the gap. The CDR3 sequence: CAISEREKSYEQYF. The CDR3 DNA reads as TGTGCCATCAGTGAGAGGGAGAAGTCCTACGAGCAGTACTTC.

The J gene is TRBJ2-2, the V gene TRBV11-1; D is unclear. CDR3 length: 13 amino acids. CDR1 and CDR2 from the germline V gene are SGHAT and FQDESV (reference sequence). Trimming left V 1 base short and J 9 bases short, with 9 bases between. The CDR3 region has the DNA TGTGCCAGCAGCTTAGGAGCCGCAAGGGAGCTGTTTTTT. Translated: CASSLGAARELFF. Together with reference TRBV11-1 and TRBJ2-2, the CDR3 gives the full variable domain: EAEVAQSPRYKITEKSQAVAFWCDPISGHATLYWYRQILGQGPELLVQFQDESVVDDSQLPKDRFSAERLKGVDSTLKIQPAELGDSAMYLCASSLGAARELFFGEGSRLTVL.

This clone has only one observation. V usage is TRBV29-1 and J usage is TRBJ2-7; 9 nucleotides agree with TRBD2. The CDR3 has 15 amino acids. CDR1 and CDR2 from the germline V gene are SQVTM and ANQGSEA. V was pared by 6 bases and J by 0 bases, with 9 bases of the junction left unmatched. As DNA, the CDR3 is TGCAGCGTATCCCGTCCTAGCGGGGCCTCCTACGAGCAGTACTTC. Amino acids: CSVSRPSGASYEQYF.